This T cell receptor beta chain was identified during a study of blood T cell repertoires in COVID-19. Repertoires were generated with immunoSEQ multiplex PCR, while TCRdb's copy carries only in-frame clones and drops some. The sample consists of 150,000 to 200,000 clones, around four fifths of them appearing once. V lost 2 bases to trimming and J lost 13 bases; unmatched junction nucleotides: 7. CDR3 length: 12 residues. CDR1 and CDR2 (germline): GTSNPN, SVGIG (reference sequence). V is TRBV30 and J is TRBJ1-5; 8 positions agree with TRBD1. The origin of this receptor is a woman aged 25 to 39 with acute or convalescent COVID-19. Sequenced: peripheral blood. This CDR3 reads CAWSRTGRRQHF. Here the CDR3 DNA reads TGTGCCTGGAGTCGGACAGGGCGGCGACAGCATTTT.